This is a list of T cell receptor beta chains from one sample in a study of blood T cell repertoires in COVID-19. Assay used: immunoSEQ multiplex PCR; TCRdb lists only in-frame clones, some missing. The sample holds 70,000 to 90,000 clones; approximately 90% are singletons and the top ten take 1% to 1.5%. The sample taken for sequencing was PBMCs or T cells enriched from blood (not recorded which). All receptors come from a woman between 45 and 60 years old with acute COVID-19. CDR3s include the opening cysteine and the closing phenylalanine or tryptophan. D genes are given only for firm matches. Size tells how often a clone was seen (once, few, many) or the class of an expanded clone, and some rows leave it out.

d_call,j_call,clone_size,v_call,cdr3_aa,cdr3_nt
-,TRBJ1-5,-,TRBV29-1,CSVEEPTGQPQHF,TGCAGCGTCGAAGAGCCTACGGGTCAGCCCCAGCATTTT
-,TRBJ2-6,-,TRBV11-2,CASSSSRAGANVLTF,TGTGCCAGCAGCTCATCCAGGGCTGGGGCCAACGTCCTGACTTTC
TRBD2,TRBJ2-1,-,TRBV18,CASSPGTSGYNEQFF,TGTGCCAGCTCCCCCGGGACTAGCGGTTACAATGAGCAGTTCTTC
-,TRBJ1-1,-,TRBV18,CASSLTENTEAFF,TGTGCCAGCTCTCTGACAGAGAACACTGAAGCTTTCTTT
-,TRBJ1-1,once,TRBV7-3,CASSLYGNTEAFF,TGTGCCAGCAGCTTATACGGGAACACTGAAGCTTTCTTT
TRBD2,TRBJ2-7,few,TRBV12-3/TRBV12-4,CASSSWGEGEQYF,TGTGCCAGCAGTTCCTGGGGGGAGGGCGAGCAGTACTTC
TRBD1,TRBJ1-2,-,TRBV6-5,CASSPDRAINYGYTF,TGTGCCAGCAGTCCGGACAGGGCGATTAACTATGGCTACACCTTC
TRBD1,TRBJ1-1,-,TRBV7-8,CASSIPGQRNTEAFF,TGTGCCAGCAGCATTCCGGGACAGAGGAACACTGAAGCTTTCTTT
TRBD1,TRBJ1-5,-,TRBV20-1,CSASGGQLDQPQHF,TGCAGTGCTAGTGGGGGACAGCTCGACCAGCCCCAGCATTTT
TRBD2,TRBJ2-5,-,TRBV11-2,CASSLTSGMETQYF,TGTGCCAGCAGCTTAACTAGCGGGATGGAGACCCAGTACTTC
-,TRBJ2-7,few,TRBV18,CASSPMEGTYEQYF,TGTGCCAGCTCACCAATGGAGGGGACCTACGAGCAGTACTTC
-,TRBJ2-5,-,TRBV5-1,CASSRSDRINQETQYF,TGCGCCAGCAGCCGCTCCGACAGGATAAACCAAGAGACCCAGTACTTC
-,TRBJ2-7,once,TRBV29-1,CSVGGHSSYEQYF,TGCAGCGTTGGGGGGCATAGCTCCTACGAGCAGTACTTC
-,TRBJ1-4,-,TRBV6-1,CACNEGQDYEKLFF,TGTGCCTGCAATGAAGGGCAGGACTATGAAAAACTGTTTTTT
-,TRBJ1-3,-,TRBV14,CASSHSTRAGNTIYF,TGTGCCAGCAGCCACTCAACCCGGGCTGGAAACACCATATATTTT
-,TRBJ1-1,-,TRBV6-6,CAGGRGLNTEAFF,TGTGCCGGAGGCCGGGGGTTGAACACTGAAGCTTTCTTT
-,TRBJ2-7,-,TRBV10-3,CAISEGKGGYEQYF,TGTGCCATCAGTGAAGGAAAAGGAGGCTACGAGCAGTACTTC
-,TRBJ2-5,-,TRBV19,CASSIGALTGSQETQYF,TGTGCCAGTAGTATAGGCGCTTTGACAGGATCTCAGGAGACCCAGTACTTC
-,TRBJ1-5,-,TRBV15,CATSSNSNQPQHF,TGTGCCACCAGCAGTAATAGCAATCAGCCCCAGCATTTT
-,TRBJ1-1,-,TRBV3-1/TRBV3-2,CASSQGVVSSEAFF,TGTGCCAGCAGCCAAGGAGTGGTTTCTTCTGAAGCTTTCTTT
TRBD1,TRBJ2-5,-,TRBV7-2,CASSSNRGRQETQYF,TGTGCCAGCAGCTCCAACAGGGGGCGGCAAGAGACCCAGTACTTC
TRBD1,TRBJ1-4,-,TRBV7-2,CASSFFGQGNEKLFF,TGTGCCAGCAGCTTTTTTGGACAGGGAAATGAAAAACTGTTTTTT
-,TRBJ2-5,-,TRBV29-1,CSVGAPETQYF,TGCAGCGTCGGAGCCCCGGAGACCCAGTACTTC
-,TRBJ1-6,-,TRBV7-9,CASSLASSPLHF,TGTGCCAGCAGCTTAGCGTCGTCACCCCTCCACTTT
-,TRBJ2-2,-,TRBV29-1,CSVEGLAIGELFF,TGCAGCGTTGAGGGGCTAGCGATAGGGGAGCTGTTTTTT
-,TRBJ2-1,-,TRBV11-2,CASSLVQGYNEQFF,TGTGCCAGCAGCTTAGTACAGGGCTACAATGAGCAGTTCTTC
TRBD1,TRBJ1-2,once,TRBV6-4,CASSPTGADGYTF,TGTGCCAGCAGTCCGACAGGGGCGGATGGCTACACCTTC
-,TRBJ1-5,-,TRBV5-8,CASSTYRGNQPQHF,TGTGCCAGCAGCACCTACAGGGGCAATCAGCCCCAGCATTTT
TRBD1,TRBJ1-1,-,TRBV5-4,CASSLPGQGTEAFF,TGTGCCAGCAGCTTACCGGGACAGGGGACTGAAGCTTTCTTT
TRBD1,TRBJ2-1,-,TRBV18,CASSPGTGNNEQFF,TGTGCCAGCTCACCTGGGACAGGGAACAATGAGCAGTTCTTC
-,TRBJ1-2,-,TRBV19,CASKAGPGLTYGYTF,TGTGCCAGTAAGGCTGGGCCAGGGCTTACCTATGGCTACACCTTC
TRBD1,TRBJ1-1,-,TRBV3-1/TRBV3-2,CASSHNRGATEAFF,TGTGCCAGCAGCCATAACAGGGGGGCCACTGAAGCTTTCTTT
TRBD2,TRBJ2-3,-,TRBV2,CASKLLAGGTDTQYF,TGTGCCAGCAAACTACTAGCGGGGGGGACAGATACGCAGTATTTT
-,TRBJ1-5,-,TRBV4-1,CASSQEAGTYDQPQHF,TGCGCCAGCAGCCAAGAGGCCGGGACTTACGATCAGCCCCAGCATTTT
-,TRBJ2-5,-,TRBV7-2,CASSSLAADGTQYF,TGTGCCAGCAGCTCGCTAGCTGCCGATGGGACCCAGTACTTC
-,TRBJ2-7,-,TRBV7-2,CASSSYYEQYF,TGTGCCAGCAGCTCTTACTACGAGCAGTACTTC
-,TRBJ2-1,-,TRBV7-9,CASSSTLDYNEQFF,TGTGCCAGCAGCTCGACTTTGGACTACAATGAGCAGTTCTTC
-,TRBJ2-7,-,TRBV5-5,CASSFLQNEQYF,TGTGCCAGCAGCTTTTTACAGAACGAGCAGTACTTC
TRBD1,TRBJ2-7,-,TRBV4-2,CASSDGQGAAEQYF,TGTGCCAGCAGCGATGGACAGGGGGCCGCCGAGCAGTACTTC
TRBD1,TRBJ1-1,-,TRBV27,CASSLGIGGVTEAFF,TGTGCCAGCAGTTTGGGAATAGGGGGCGTCACTGAAGCTTTCTTT
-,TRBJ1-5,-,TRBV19,CASSIVTENQPQHF,TGTGCCAGTAGTATAGTCACAGAGAATCAGCCCCAGCATTTT
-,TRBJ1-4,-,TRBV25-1,CASSVGDTGEKLFF,TGTGCCAGCAGTGTAGGGGATACTGGCGAAAAACTGTTTTTT
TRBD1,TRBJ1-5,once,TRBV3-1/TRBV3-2,CASSTGQGSQPQHF,TGTGCCAGCTCTACGGGACAGGGAAGTCAGCCCCAGCATTTT
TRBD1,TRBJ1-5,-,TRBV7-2,CASSLLTGGREPQHF,TGTGCCAGCAGCTTGCTGACAGGGGGCAGGGAGCCCCAGCATTTT
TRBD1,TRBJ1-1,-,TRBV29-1,CSVDPGQGGRAFF,TGCAGCGTTGACCCCGGACAGGGCGGGCGCGCTTTCTTT
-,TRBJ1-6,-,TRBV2,CASGASSYNSPLHF,TGTGCCAGCGGGGCGAGCTCCTATAATTCACCCCTCCACTTT
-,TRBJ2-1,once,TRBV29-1,CSVGRAAEPYNEQFF,TGCAGCGTTGGGCGAGCGGCCGAACCCTACAATGAGCAGTTCTTC
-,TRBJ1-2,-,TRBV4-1,CASSQATNYGYTF,TGCGCCAGCAGCCAAGCAACTAACTATGGCTACACCTTC
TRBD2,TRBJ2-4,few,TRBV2,CASSSLMTSGVAKNIQYF,TGTGCCAGCAGTTCCCTGATGACTAGCGGGGTAGCCAAAAACATTCAGTACTTC
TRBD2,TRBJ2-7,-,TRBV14,CASSPYLPAGDNEQYF,TGTGCCAGCAGCCCCTATCTTCCAGCGGGAGACAACGAGCAGTACTTC